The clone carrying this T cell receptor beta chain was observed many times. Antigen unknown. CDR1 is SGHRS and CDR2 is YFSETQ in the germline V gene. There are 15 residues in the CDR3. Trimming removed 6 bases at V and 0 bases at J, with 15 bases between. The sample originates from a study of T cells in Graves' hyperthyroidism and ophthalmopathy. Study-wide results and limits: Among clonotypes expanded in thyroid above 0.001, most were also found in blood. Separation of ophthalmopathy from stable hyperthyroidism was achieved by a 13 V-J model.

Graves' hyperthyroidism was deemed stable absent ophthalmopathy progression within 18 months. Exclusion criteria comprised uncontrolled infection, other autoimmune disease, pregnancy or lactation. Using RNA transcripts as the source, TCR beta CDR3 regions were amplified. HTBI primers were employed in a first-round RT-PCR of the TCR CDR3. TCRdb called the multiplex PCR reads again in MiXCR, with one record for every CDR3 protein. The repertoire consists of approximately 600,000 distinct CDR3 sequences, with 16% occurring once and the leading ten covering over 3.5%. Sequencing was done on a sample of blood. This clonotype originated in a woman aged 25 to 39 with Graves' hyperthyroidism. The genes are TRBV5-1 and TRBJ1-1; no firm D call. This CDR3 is CASKNRAMVNTEAFF. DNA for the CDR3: TGCGCCAGCAAAAATCGCGCGATGGTGAACACTGAAGCTTTCTTT. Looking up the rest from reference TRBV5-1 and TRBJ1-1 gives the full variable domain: KAGVTQTPRYLIKTRGQQVTLSCSPISGHRSVSWYQQTPGQGLQFLFEYFSETQRNKGNFPGRFSGRQFSNSRSEMNVSTLELGDSALYLCASKNRAMVNTEAFFGQGTRLTVV.